This TCR beta chain was captured by sequencing in a study of OX40 agonist ivuxolimab in advanced cancers. Study-wide context: Mean age around 60 years, range about 20 to 85; 82.7% male. Whole-study results and caveats: Dose levels from 0.1 to 3.0 mg/kg saw CD4+ and CD8+ blood T cells expand clonally by week 6.

A single count supports this clone. Its target is not known. Clones were read by immunoSEQ multiplex PCR, and TCRdb kept only the in-frame ones, dropping some. The sample has approximately 130,000 clones; 90% are singletons. Trimming stripped 6 bases from V and 1 base from J, with 12 bases between. Germline V gene lookup returns CDR1 SNHLY and CDR2 FYNNEI. The CDR3 totals 14 residues. The chain employs TRBV2 and TRBJ1-1; no clear D gene. Here the sequenced sample was CD4+ or CD8+ T cells sorted from blood, taken in a trial of the OX40 agonist ivuxolimab. The receptor was derived from an adult with an advanced solid tumor such as melanoma, head and neck, liver or kidney cancer. The CDR3 reads CASRGSGWNTEAFF. Here the CDR3 DNA reads TGTGCCAGCAGAGGGAGCGGTTGGAACACTGAAGCTTTCTTT.